This TCR beta chain appears in the sequencing data of a study of regulatory T cells in long-lasting Graves disease. Study-wide context: Over 5 years of antithyroid drugs plus positive TSH receptor antibodies defined persistent Graves' disease.

With iRepertoire HTBI primers and Arm-PCR of CDR3 regions, TCR beta libraries were built. TCRdb called the multiplex PCR reads again in MiXCR, with one record for every CDR3 protein. The sample contains about 420,000 distinct CDR3 sequences, about 20% of which appear only once. Trimming took 3 bases from V and 5 from J; bases not matched to a gene: 8. This CDR3 is built from 15 residues. Germline values: CDR1 KGHSH, CDR2 LQKENI. Study observations and caveats: Favoring TRBV28, TRBJ1-2 and TRBJ2-5 was a feature seen in persistent disease.

This clonotype was found a few times. Its antigen remains unidentified. Specified time point: persistent/refractory GD, antithyroid drugs over 5 years with positive TRAb. RNA from PBMCs was the source of the TCR library. The receptor was derived from a female donor with Graves disease. The V gene is TRBV18, the J gene TRBJ2-7; TRBD1 aligns across 9 bases. Material: peripheral blood mononuclear cells (PBMCs), obtained when the disease was refractory, from a patient treated with antithyroid drugs. The CDR3 loop is CASSPMGTGSDEQYF. CDR3 DNA: TGTGCCAGCTCACCGATGGGGACAGGGTCCGACGAGCAGTACTTC.